This TCR beta chain was obtained from a study of blood T cell repertoires in COVID-19. Study information: Samples taken during acute and convalescent COVID-19 were collected in the United States, Italy and Spain.

Individuals aged about 18 to 89 years were recruited from approximately 22 US areas. Participant reports of clinical history set cohort assignment. Cohort 3 donors were reported recovered after two negative PCRs, clearance, or symptom resolution. Clones were read by immunoSEQ multiplex PCR, and TCRdb kept only the in-frame ones, dropping some. Of approximately 200,000 clones in the sample, more than 70% were seen once. Trimming took 4 bases from V and 3 from J; bases not matched to a gene: 8. The germline gives CDR1 SGHTA, CDR2 FQGNSA. The CDR3 runs to 15 residues. Sequencing was done on a sample of PBMCs or T cells enriched from blood (not recorded which). This clonotype was obtained from a woman aged 25 to 39 who had recovered from COVID-19. The chain carries TRBV7-2 and TRBJ2-7; 8 bases map to TRBD2. CDR3 coding DNA: TGTGCCAGCAGCTCTAGCGGGTCGGCCTTCTACGAGCAGTACTTC. This codes for CASSSSGSAFYEQYF.